Reported below is one T cell receptor (beta chain). Its antigen remains unknown. The sample is drawn from a study of cytomegalovirus exposure and HLA in healthy donors. General study findings and limits: Altogether, about 160 TCR beta chains were recorded as cytomegalovirus-associated. The authors later linked a missense DCLRE1C variant to TCR beta V- and J-gene trimming.

The PCR used 60 Vbeta and 13 Jbeta primers. Sequencing used immunoSEQ multiplex PCR; TCRdb keeps in-frame clones, though not all of them. This table holds about 77,000 clones. The study sampled nominally healthy donors, though unrecorded immune exposures were likely. V dropped 1 base and J dropped 5 bases, with 14 bases sitting between them. Per the germline V gene, CDR1 is MGHRA and CDR2 is YSYEKL. The CDR3 consists of 16 residues. Sequenced: PBMCs. The clonotype was recovered from a middle-aged man in good health and CMV-seropositive. J is TRBJ2-2 and V is TRBV4-1; D is unclear. CDR3 bases: TGCGCCAGCAGCCAAGGACTCTTATGGGTTACCGGGGAGCTGTTTTTT. It yields the protein CASSQGLLWVTGELFF.